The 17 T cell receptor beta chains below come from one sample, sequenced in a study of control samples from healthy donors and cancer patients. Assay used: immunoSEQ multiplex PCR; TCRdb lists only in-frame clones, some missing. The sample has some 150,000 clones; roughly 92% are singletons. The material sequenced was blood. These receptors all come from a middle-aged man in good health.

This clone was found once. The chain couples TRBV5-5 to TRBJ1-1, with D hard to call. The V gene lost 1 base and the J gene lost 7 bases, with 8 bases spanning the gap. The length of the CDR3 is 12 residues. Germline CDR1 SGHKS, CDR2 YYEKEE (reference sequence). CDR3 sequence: CASSLTADEAFF. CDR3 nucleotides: TGTGCCAGCAGCTTGACGGCAGATGAAGCTTTCTTT.

DNA for the CDR3: TGTGCCATCAGTGAGAGACAAGGGACGGGCGCTGAAGCTTTCTTT. The encoded protein is CAISERQGTGAEAFF. This sequence joins TRBV10-3 and TRBJ1-1, with TRBD1 as a possible D gene (5 bases). The germline CDR1 and CDR2 sequences are ENHRY and SYGVKD. V lost 2 bases and J 6 bases, leaving 16 bases between the germline ends. The CDR3 spans 15 residues.

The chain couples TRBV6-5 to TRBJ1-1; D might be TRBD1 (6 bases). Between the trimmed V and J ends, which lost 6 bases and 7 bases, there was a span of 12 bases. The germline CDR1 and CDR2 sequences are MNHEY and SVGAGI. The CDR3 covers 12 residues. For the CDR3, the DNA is TGTGCCAGCAGACCTGGGGGCGGTGAAGCTTTCTTT. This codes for CASRPGGGEAFF.

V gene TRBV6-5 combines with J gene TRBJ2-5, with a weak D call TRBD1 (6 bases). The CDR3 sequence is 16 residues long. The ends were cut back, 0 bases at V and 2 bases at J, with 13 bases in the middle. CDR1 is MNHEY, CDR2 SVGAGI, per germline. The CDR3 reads CASSYSTGGRQETQYF. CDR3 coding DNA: TGTGCCAGCAGTTACTCGACAGGTGGACGGCAAGAGACCCAGTACTTC.

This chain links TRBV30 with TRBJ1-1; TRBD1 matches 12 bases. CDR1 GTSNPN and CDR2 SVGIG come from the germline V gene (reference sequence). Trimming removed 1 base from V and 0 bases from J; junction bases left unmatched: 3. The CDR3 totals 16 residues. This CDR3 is CAWSGGTGGLNTEAFF. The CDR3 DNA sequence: TGTGCCTGGAGTGGGGGGACAGGGGGCCTGAACACTGAAGCTTTCTTT.

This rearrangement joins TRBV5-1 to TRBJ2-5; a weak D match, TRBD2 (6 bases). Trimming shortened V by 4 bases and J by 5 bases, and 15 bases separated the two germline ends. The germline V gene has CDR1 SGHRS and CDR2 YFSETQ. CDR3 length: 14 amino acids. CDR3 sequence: CASSPGTAKETQYF. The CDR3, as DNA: TGCGCCAGCAGCCCGGGGACTGCCAAGGAGACCCAGTACTTC. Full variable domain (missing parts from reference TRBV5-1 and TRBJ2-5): KAGVTQTPRYLIKTRGQQVTLSCSPISGHRSVSWYQQTPGQGLQFLFEYFSETQRNKGNFPGRFSGRQFSNSRSEMNVSTLELGDSALYLCASSPGTAKETQYFGPGTRLLVL.

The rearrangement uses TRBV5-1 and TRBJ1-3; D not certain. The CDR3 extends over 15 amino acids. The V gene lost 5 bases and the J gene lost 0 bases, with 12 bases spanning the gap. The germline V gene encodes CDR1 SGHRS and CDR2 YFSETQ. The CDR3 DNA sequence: TGCGCCAGCAGAGCCGGTGGGAGCTCTGGAAACACCATATATTTT. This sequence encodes CASRAGGSSGNTIYF.

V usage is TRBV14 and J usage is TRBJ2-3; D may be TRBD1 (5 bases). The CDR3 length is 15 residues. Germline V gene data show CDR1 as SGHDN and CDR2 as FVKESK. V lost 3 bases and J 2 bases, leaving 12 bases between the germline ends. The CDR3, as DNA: TGTGCCAGCAGCCAGCGCAGGGATTCCACAGATACGCAGTATTTT. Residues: CASSQRRDSTDTQYF.

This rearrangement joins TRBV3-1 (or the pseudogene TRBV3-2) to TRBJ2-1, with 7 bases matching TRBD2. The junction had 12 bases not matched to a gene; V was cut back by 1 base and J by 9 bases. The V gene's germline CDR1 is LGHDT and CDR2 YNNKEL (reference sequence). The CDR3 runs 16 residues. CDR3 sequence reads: CASSQGSGLGIGEQFF. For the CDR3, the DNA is TGTGCCAGCAGCCAAGGGTCCGGACTAGGTATCGGTGAGCAGTTCTTC.

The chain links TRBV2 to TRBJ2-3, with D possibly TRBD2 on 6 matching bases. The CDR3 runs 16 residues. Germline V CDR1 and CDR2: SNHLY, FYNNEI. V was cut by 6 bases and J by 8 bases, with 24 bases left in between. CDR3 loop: CASRPLTGLNGGTQYF. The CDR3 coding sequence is TGTGCCAGCAGGCCGCTCACCGGGCTCAACGGGGGTACGCAGTATTTT.

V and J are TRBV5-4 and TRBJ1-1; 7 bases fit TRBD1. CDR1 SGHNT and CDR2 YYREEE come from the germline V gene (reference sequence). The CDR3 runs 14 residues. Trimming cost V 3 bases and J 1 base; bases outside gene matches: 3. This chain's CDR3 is CASSWGQRNTEAFF. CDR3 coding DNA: TGTGCCAGCAGCTGGGGACAGCGGAACACTGAAGCTTTCTTT. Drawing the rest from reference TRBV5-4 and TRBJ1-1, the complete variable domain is ETGVTQSPTHLIKTRGQQVTLRCSSQSGHNTVSWYQQALGQGPQFIFQYYREEENGRGNFPPRFSGLQFPNYSSELNVNALELDDSALYLCASSWGQRNTEAFFGQGTRLTVV.

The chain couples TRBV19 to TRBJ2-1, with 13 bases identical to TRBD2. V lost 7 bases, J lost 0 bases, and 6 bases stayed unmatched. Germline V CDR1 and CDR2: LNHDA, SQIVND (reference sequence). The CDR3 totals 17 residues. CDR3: CASKELAGGSSYNEQFF. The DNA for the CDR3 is TGTGCCAGTAAAGAACTAGCGGGAGGGAGCTCCTACAATGAGCAGTTCTTC.

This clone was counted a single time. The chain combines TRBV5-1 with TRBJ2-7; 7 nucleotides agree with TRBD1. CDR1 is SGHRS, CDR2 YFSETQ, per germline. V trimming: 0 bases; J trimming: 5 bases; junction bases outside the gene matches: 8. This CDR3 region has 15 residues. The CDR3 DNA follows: TGCGCCAGCAGCTTGGGGCAGGGGGTCTTGAACGAGCAGTACTTC. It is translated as CASSLGQGVLNEQYF.

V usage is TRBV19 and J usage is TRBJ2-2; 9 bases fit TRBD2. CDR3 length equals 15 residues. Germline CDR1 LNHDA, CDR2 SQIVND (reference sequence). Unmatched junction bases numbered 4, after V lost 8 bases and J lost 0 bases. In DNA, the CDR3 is TGTGCCAGTGCCCTAGCGGGATCGAACACCGGGGAGCTGTTTTTT. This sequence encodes CASALAGSNTGELFF.

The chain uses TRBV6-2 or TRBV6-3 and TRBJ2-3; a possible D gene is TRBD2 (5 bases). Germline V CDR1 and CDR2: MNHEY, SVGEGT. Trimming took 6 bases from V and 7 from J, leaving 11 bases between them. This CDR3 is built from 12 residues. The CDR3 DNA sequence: TGTGCCAGCAGCCGGACTGACAATACGCAGTATTTT. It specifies CASSRTDNTQYF.

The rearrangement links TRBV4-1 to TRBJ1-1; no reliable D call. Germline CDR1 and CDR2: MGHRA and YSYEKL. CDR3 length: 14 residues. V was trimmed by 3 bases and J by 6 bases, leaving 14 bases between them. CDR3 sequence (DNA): TGCGCCAGCAGCCAGACGTATACCGGCCCTGAAGCTTTCTTT. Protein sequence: CASSQTYTGPEAFF.

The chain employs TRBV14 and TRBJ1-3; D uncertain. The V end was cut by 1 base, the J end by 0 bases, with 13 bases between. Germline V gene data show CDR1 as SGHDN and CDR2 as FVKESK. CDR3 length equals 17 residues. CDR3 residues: CASSQGTLLASGNTIYF. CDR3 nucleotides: TGTGCCAGCAGCCAAGGCACGCTTCTGGCCTCTGGAAACACCATATATTTT.